The 26 T cell receptor beta chains in this list originate from one sample, sequenced in a study of OX40 agonist ivuxolimab in advanced cancers. The method was immunoSEQ multiplex PCR; TCRdb's version includes in-frame clones alone and lacks a portion of them. The sample has more than 60,000 clones; about 92% are singletons. Sequenced here: CD4+ or CD8+ T cells sorted from blood, sampled in a trial of the OX40 agonist ivuxolimab. The receptors stem from an adult with an advanced solid tumor such as melanoma, head and neck, liver or kidney cancer.

The chain joins TRBV7-6 to TRBJ2-2, with 9 nucleotides matching TRBD2. The length of the CDR3 is 15 residues. V trimming: 2 bases; J trimming: 3 bases; junction bases outside the gene matches: 1. Germline CDR1 is SGHVS and CDR2 is FNYEAQ. The CDR3 here is CASSLRLADTGELFF. The CDR3 DNA sequence: TGTGCCAGCAGCTTACGACTAGCGGACACCGGGGAGCTGTTTTTT. Drawing the rest from reference TRBV7-6 and TRBJ2-2, the complete variable domain is GAGVSQSPRYKVTKRGQDVALRCDPISGHVSLYWYRQALGQGPEFLTYFNYEAQQDKSGLPNDRFSAERPEGSISTLTIQRTEQRDSAMYRCASSLRLADTGELFFGEGSRLTVL.

This chain uses TRBV4-1 with TRBJ2-2, with TRBD1 matching 8 bases. This CDR3 region has 17 residues. V trimming: 4 bases; J trimming: 3 bases; junction bases outside the gene matches: 10. The germline gives CDR1 MGHRA, CDR2 YSYEKL. The CDR3 loop is CASSPQPGGADTGELFF. The CDR3 nucleotides read TGCGCCAGCAGCCCCCAACCAGGGGGCGCGGACACCGGGGAGCTGTTTTTT.

The rearrangement joins TRBV14 to TRBJ1-2; no clear D. The V gene lost 3 bases and the J gene lost 4 bases, with 9 bases spanning the gap. In germline, CDR1 is SGHDN, CDR2 FVKESK. The CDR3 covers 13 residues. The CDR3 DNA reads TGTGCCAGCAGCCACGGGGTGAGCTATGGCTACACCTTC. Its translation: CASSHGVSYGYTF.

V gene TRBV7-9 combines with J gene TRBJ2-3; D gene uncertain. V lost 4 bases and J 1 base, leaving 9 bases between the germline ends. The CDR3 runs 14 residues. Germline values: CDR1 SEHNR, CDR2 FQNEAQ (reference sequence). CDR3 region: CASSSPWGTDTQYF. In DNA form, the CDR3 reads TGTGCCAGCAGCTCCCCTTGGGGCACAGATACGCAGTATTTT.

The chain uses TRBV7-2 and TRBJ2-2; TRBD2 matches at 8 bases. This CDR3 region has 15 residues. Germline V lookup: CDR1 SGHTA, CDR2 FQGNSA. Germline trimming cut 0 bases from V and 6 bases from J; bases unmatched to any gene: 3. CDR3 nucleotide sequence: TGTGCCAGCAGCTTAGCGGGGACTAGTGCCGGGGAGCTGTTTTTT. Amino acids: CASSLAGTSAGELFF.

The chain has TRBV28 and TRBJ1-1; unclear D gene. The CDR3 runs to 15 residues. Germline values: CDR1 MDHEN, CDR2 SYDVKM. Trimming pared 5 bases from V and 6 bases from J, leaving 19 bases between. DNA for the CDR3: TGTGCCAGCAGTCCATCGGACCGCCTTAGAGCTGAAGCTTTCTTT. Protein product: CASSPSDRLRAEAFF.

The chain combines TRBV5-4 with TRBJ2-7, with D tentatively TRBD1 or TRBD2 (7 bases each). Trimming pared 6 bases from V and 6 bases from J, leaving 16 bases between. Germline V gives CDR1 SGHNT, CDR2 YYREEE (reference sequence). This CDR3 has 13 amino acids. The CDR3 DNA reads as TGTGCCAGCATCCAGGGGGGGTTAAGCGAGCAGTACTTC. Translating gives CASIQGGLSEQYF.

This chain uses TRBV7-9 with TRBJ1-5, with a tentative D call TRBD1 (5 bases). The V gene's germline CDR1 is SEHNR and CDR2 FQNEAQ (reference sequence). Deletions cut 4 bases from V and 1 base from J, with 8 bases between. CDR3 size: 14 residues. Written as DNA, the CDR3 is TGTGCCAGCAGCTATGCAGGGAGCAATCAGCCCCAGCATTTT. It specifies CASSYAGSNQPQHF.

The chain carries TRBV7-7 and TRBJ2-2, with 9 bases that match TRBD2. The CDR3 extends over 15 amino acids. Germline assignment: CDR1 SSHAT and CDR2 FNYEAQ (reference sequence). V dropped 5 bases and J dropped 1; count of bases not matched to a gene: 2. CDR3 nucleotide sequence: TGTGCCAGCAGCCCTAGCGGGGTGAACACCGGGGAGCTGTTTTTT. Translation gives CASSPSGVNTGELFF.

The chain carries TRBV6-1 and TRBJ1-1; 7 bases match TRBD1. Germline V gene data show CDR1 as MNHNS and CDR2 as SASEGT. The length of the CDR3 is 15 residues. V shed 3 bases and J 0 bases; nucleotides not matched to a gene: 4. The chain's CDR3 is CASSDPGGMNTEAFF. The DNA for the CDR3 is TGTGCCAGCAGTGATCCAGGGGGGATGAACACTGAAGCTTTCTTT.

V and J are TRBV6-5 and TRBJ2-2, with 8 nucleotides matching TRBD1. CDR1 is MNHEY, CDR2 SVGAGI, per germline. Trimming took 4 bases from V and 1 from J; bases not matched to a gene: 5. CDR3 size: 16 residues. This CDR3 reads CASSSAGQGNTGELFF. The CDR3 DNA is TGTGCCAGCAGTTCAGCCGGACAGGGGAACACCGGGGAGCTGTTTTTT.

The chain combines TRBV4-3 with TRBJ2-2; D not resolved. CDR3 length: 16 amino acids. CDR1 is LGHNA, CDR2 YSLEER, per germline. With 0 bases removed from V and 2 bases from J, the gap between germline ends came to 10 bases. The CDR3 DNA reads as TGCGCCAGCAGCCAAGATCTTGTGCCAAACACCGGGGAGCTGTTTTTT. Its translation is CASSQDLVPNTGELFF.

The rearrangement links TRBV19 to TRBJ2-2; 9 nucleotides match TRBD1. CDR3 length: 14 amino acids. Unmatched junction bases numbered 0, after V lost 4 bases and J lost 3 bases. Germline values: CDR1 LNHDA, CDR2 SQIVND (reference sequence). DNA for the CDR3: TGTGCCAGTAGTAGGACAGGGGACACCGGGGAGCTGTTTTTT. Protein sequence: CASSRTGDTGELFF.

The chain combines TRBV7-2 with TRBJ2-5; D tentatively fits TRBD1 or TRBD2 (5 bases each). Trimming removed 1 base at V and 4 bases at J, with 13 bases between. Germline CDR1 and CDR2: SGHTA and FQGNSA. This CDR3 has 15 amino acids. The CDR3 bases are TGTGCCAGCAGCTTAGATCTTTCGGGGACAGAGACCCAGTACTTC. It specifies CASSLDLSGTETQYF.

This clone was counted between two and nine times. The chain carries TRBV30 and TRBJ1-5; D is unresolved. This CDR3 is built from 13 residues. The V end lost 2 bases, the J end lost 2 bases, and 7 bases lay between the germline ends. Germline V gene data show CDR1 as GTSNPN and CDR2 as SVGIG (reference sequence). CDR3 residues: CAWSKTGNQPQHF. DNA for the CDR3: TGTGCCTGGAGTAAAACAGGCAATCAGCCCCAGCATTTT.

In this sample, this clone turned up once. The V call is TRBV30, the J call TRBJ1-5; D may be TRBD1 (6 bases). With 3 bases removed from V and 3 bases from J, the gap between germline ends came to 12 bases. The CDR3 is made up of 14 amino acids. Germline V lookup: CDR1 GTSNPN, CDR2 SVGIG (reference sequence). The CDR3 reads CAWRTTGNNQPQHF. CDR3 nucleotide sequence: TGTGCCTGGAGAACGACAGGTAACAATCAGCCCCAGCATTTT.

CDR3 residues: CASSNPGLSTDTQYF. The CDR3 coding sequence is TGTGCCAGCAGCAATCCGGGCCTAAGCACAGATACGCAGTATTTT. The J gene is TRBJ2-3, the V gene TRBV7-2; D uncertain. CDR3 length: 15 residues. With 5 bases removed from V and 0 bases from J, the gap between germline ends came to 12 bases. Germline CDR1 and CDR2: SGHTA and FQGNSA.

This chain joins TRBV6-1 and TRBJ1-4; a possible D gene is TRBD1 (6 bases). This CDR3 spans 15 amino acids. Germline assignment: CDR1 MNHNS and CDR2 SASEGT. Trimming removed 6 bases at V and 6 bases at J, with 17 bases between. The CDR3 DNA reads TGTGCCAGCAGCGAGCAACAGGGTCTCGATGAAAAACTGTTTTTT. Its protein product is CASSEQQGLDEKLFF.

The chain links TRBV5-6 to TRBJ1-2, with 8 bases matching TRBD1. The CDR3 is 15 amino acids. Per the germline V gene, CDR1 is SGHDT and CDR2 is YYEEEE. V gave up 3 bases and J gave up 5 bases; unmatched junction bases: 9. CDR3 sequence: CASSSTGATTYGYTF. Written as DNA, the CDR3 is TGTGCCAGCAGCTCGACAGGGGCGACTACTTATGGCTACACCTTC.

V and J are TRBV5-1 and TRBJ2-1, with TRBD2 identical over 8 bases. V shed 0 bases and J 7 bases; nucleotides not matched to a gene: 6. The CDR3 has 15 amino acids. Germline values: CDR1 SGHRS, CDR2 YFSETQ. The CDR3 protein is CASSLASGSTNEQFF. DNA of the CDR3: TGCGCCAGCAGCTTGGCCAGCGGGAGTACAAATGAGCAGTTCTTC.

The chain links TRBV5-1 to TRBJ2-5; 9 nucleotides align to TRBD2. V lost 5 bases to trimming and J lost 1 base; unmatched junction nucleotides: 6. There are 15 residues in the CDR3. Germline CDR1 is SGHRS and CDR2 is YFSETQ. This chain's CDR3 is CASSRLAGRQETQYF. CDR3 bases: TGCGCCAGCAGTAGGCTAGCGGGGCGCCAAGAGACCCAGTACTTC.

The chain recombines TRBV5-1 with TRBJ2-1; a possible D gene is TRBD1 (6 bases). The CDR3 consists of 13 residues. The ends were cut back, 1 base at V and 4 bases at J, with 6 bases in the middle. CDR1 is SGHRS and CDR2 is YFSETQ in the germline V gene. DNA for the CDR3: TGCGCCAGCAGCTTGACAGGGTACAATGAGCAGTTCTTC. Translating gives CASSLTGYNEQFF.

The gene calls are TRBV30 and TRBJ1-4; possible D gene TRBD1, 5 bases. Germline CDR1 is GTSNPN and CDR2 is SVGIG (reference sequence). With 5 bases removed from V and 3 bases from J, the gap between germline ends came to 13 bases. The CDR3 totals 14 residues. CDR3 in DNA: TGTGCCTGGGGAAGAGGGGCCTCTAATGAAAAACTGTTTTTT. Its protein is CAWGRGASNEKLFF.

The J gene is TRBJ2-3, the V gene TRBV6-1; D is possibly TRBD1 or TRBD2 (5 bases each). Germline V gives CDR1 MNHNS, CDR2 SASEGT. The CDR3 length is 15 residues. Trimming left V 4 bases short and J 0 bases short, with 11 bases between. Written as DNA, the CDR3 is TGTGCCAGCAGTGGGGGACCGACTAGCACAGATACGCAGTATTTT. The encoded protein is CASSGGPTSTDTQYF.

The rearrangement links TRBV14 to TRBJ2-7, with D possibly being TRBD1 (6 bases). Trimming shortened V by 0 bases and J by 3 bases, and 15 bases separated the two germline ends. This CDR3 comprises 16 residues. Germline CDR1 reads SGHDN; CDR2 reads FVKESK. DNA for the CDR3: TGTGCCAGCAGCCAAGACTCTAAGGGGGTTCTCTACGAGCAGTACTTC. It codes for CASSQDSKGVLYEQYF. Together with reference TRBV14 and TRBJ2-7, the CDR3 gives the full variable domain: EAGVTQFPSHSVIEKGQTVTLRCDPISGHDNLYWYRRVMGKEIKFLLHFVKESKQDESGMPNNRFLAERTGGTYSTLKVQPAELEDSGVYFCASSQDSKGVLYEQYFGPGTRLTVT.

This clone has only one observation. The V and J genes are TRBV4-1 and TRBJ1-4, with D unresolved. The V end lost 2 bases, the J end lost 2 bases, and 12 bases lay between the germline ends. Germline-derived CDR1 and CDR2 are MGHRA and YSYEKL. This CDR3 comprises 16 residues. CDR3 DNA sequence: TGCGCCAGCAGCCAATCAGGTTCTCAGACTAATGAAAAACTGTTTTTT. Its translation: CASSQSGSQTNEKLFF.